Shown below are 17 T cell receptor beta chains from a single sample sequenced in a study of shared clonotypes between healthy human individuals. Measured with immunoSEQ multiplex PCR; TCRdb has only the in-frame clones, and not every one. Of around 2,100,000 clones in the sample, about 95% were seen once. It was CD45RO-negative cells, positively selected for CCR7, that made up naive CD8 cells, with terminally differentiated effector memory CD45RA+ cells excluded. Sequenced: naive CD8+ T cells sorted from blood. The receptors stem from a man aged 18 to 30 in good health.

For this clone: At the DNA level, this CDR3 is encoded by other sequences in the same sample as well. The CDR3 DNA reads TGTGCCAGCAGCTTATCAGTGAACACTGAAGCTTTCTTT. It specifies CASSLSVNTEAFF. This chain joins TRBV7-9 and TRBJ1-1; no reliable D call. Trimming removed 2 bases from V and 0 bases from J, with 4 bases in between. This CDR3 has 13 amino acids. The germline gives CDR1 SEHNR, CDR2 FQNEAQ (reference sequence).

The CDR3 loop reads CASHVGGDGLIHEQYF. The CDR3 DNA reads as TGTGCCAGCCACGTGGGGGGGGACGGGCTGATCCACGAGCAGTACTTC. The chain recombines TRBV2 with TRBJ2-7; 7 positions agree with TRBD2. Germline V CDR1 and CDR2: SNHLY, FYNNEI. This CDR3 has 16 residues. The V segment lost 8 bases and the J segment 5 bases; nucleotides outside the gene matches: 18.

The V call is TRBV29-1, the J call TRBJ1-2; D unclear. Trimming took 2 bases from V and 7 from J, leaving 8 bases between them. Germline values: CDR1 SQVTM, CDR2 ANQGSEA. The CDR3 totals 11 residues. The CDR3 here is CSVEPGSGYTF. Here the CDR3 DNA reads TGCAGCGTTGAACCAGGATCTGGCTACACCTTC.

The chain recombines TRBV27 with TRBJ2-1, with 7 bases fitting TRBD2. Germline V gene sequence: CDR1 MNHEY, CDR2 SMNVEV (reference sequence). V trimming: 5 bases; J trimming: 6 bases; junction bases outside the gene matches: 16. The CDR3 loop spans 17 amino acids. The CDR3 nucleotides read TGTGCCAGCAGTCACTCCCTCACCATGACTAGCACCAATGAGCAGTTCTTC. This encodes CASSHSLTMTSTNEQFF.

This rearrangement joins TRBV7-9 to TRBJ2-3, with TRBD2 identical over 8 bases. Per the germline V gene, CDR1 is SEHNR and CDR2 is FQNEAQ (reference sequence). The length of the CDR3 is 17 residues. The V gene end was trimmed by 0 bases and the J gene end by 5 bases; junction bases not matched to a gene: 10. The CDR3: CASSLALSGVPGDTQYF. DNA of the CDR3: TGTGCCAGCAGCTTAGCTCTTAGCGGGGTCCCGGGAGATACGCAGTATTTT.

The chain carries TRBV6-5 and TRBJ1-5; D is unclear. The ends were cut back, 0 bases at V and 4 bases at J, with 10 bases in the middle. Germline values: CDR1 MNHEY, CDR2 SVGAGI. This CDR3 spans 15 amino acids. The CDR3 region has the DNA TGTGCCAGCAGTTACTCGGGCAGCTTTAATCAGCCCCAGCATTTT. Its protein is CASSYSGSFNQPQHF.

The chain carries TRBV11-2 and TRBJ1-4, with 8 bases matching TRBD1. CDR1 SGHAT and CDR2 FQNNGV come from the germline V gene. The CDR3 spans 14 residues. Trimming removed 7 bases from V and 8 bases from J; junction bases left unmatched: 9. CDR3 protein: CASTPTGVGEKLFF. The CDR3 DNA reads as TGTGCCAGCACCCCGACAGGGGTGGGAGAAAAACTGTTTTTT.

The V gene is TRBV21-1, the J gene TRBJ1-5; the tabulated D call, TRBD1, remains unverified against the DNA. TRBV21-1 has pseudogene status. The CDR3 spans 16 residues. The CDR3, as DNA: TGTGCCAGCAGCAAAGACTTCTCCCAGGGGCATCAGCCCCAGCATTTT. This translates into CASSKDFSQGHQPQHF.

This chain joins TRBV7-2 and TRBJ2-3, with 7 bases lining up with TRBD2. The CDR3 totals 16 residues. Germline trimming cut 5 bases from V and 0 bases from J; bases unmatched to any gene: 8. Germline V gene data show CDR1 as SGHTA and CDR2 as FQGNSA. The CDR3 sequence: CASSPLERESTDTQYF. The CDR3 bases are TGTGCCAGCAGCCCACTGGAGCGGGAAAGCACAGATACGCAGTATTTT.

The J gene is TRBJ2-7, the V gene TRBV9, with 8 bases aligning to TRBD1. The CDR3 loop spans 15 amino acids. Germline CDR1 SGDLS, CDR2 YYNGEE. V shed 3 bases and J 3 bases; nucleotides not matched to a gene: 8. The CDR3 DNA reads as TGTGCCAGCAGCGCCCTCGGACAGGGACACTACGAGCAGTACTTC. Translating it yields CASSALGQGHYEQYF.

The genes are TRBV15 and TRBJ2-7, with unresolved D. This CDR3 has 14 amino acids. Per germline, CDR1 LNHNV and CDR2 YYDKDF (reference sequence). V was cut by 0 bases and J by 7 bases, with 13 bases left in between. The CDR3 DNA follows: TGTGCCACCAGCAGAGATAAAGGGCCAGCGGAGCAGTACTTC. It yields the protein CATSRDKGPAEQYF.

In its sample, this clone was seen once. J is TRBJ1-4 and V is TRBV5-6; unclear D gene. From germline, CDR1 is SGHDT and CDR2 YYEEEE. The CDR3 has 13 amino acids. Trimming took off 2 bases at V and 8 bases at J, with 10 bases between the two ends. CDR3 coding DNA: TGTGCCAGCAGCTTTGAGTACTCCGAAAAACTGTTTTTT. This gives the protein CASSFEYSEKLFF.

This sequence joins TRBV6-6 and TRBJ2-7, with 9 bases fitting TRBD2. Losses at the gene ends were 5 bases for V and 2 bases for J; bases not matched to a gene: 10. This CDR3 comprises 16 residues. Germline V gives CDR1 MNHNY, CDR2 SVGAGI (reference sequence). CDR3 DNA sequence: TGTGCCAGCAGTCCCCGACTAGCGGTAAGCGCCTACGAGCAGTACTTC. It translates to CASSPRLAVSAYEQYF.

The gene calls are TRBV5-6 and TRBJ1-2; tentatively, D is TRBD1 (5 bases). The V end lost 4 bases, the J end lost 4 bases, and 14 bases lay between the germline ends. From germline, CDR1 is SGHDT and CDR2 YYEEEE. This CDR3 has 14 amino acids. This CDR3 reads CASSGDEGFYGYTF. The CDR3 nucleotides read TGTGCCAGCAGCGGGGATGAGGGGTTCTATGGCTACACCTTC.

To note about this clone: Other DNA sequences in the sample encode the same CDR3. The rearrangement links TRBV30 to TRBJ2-7, with TRBD1 matching over 7 bases. Germline V gives CDR1 GTSNPN, CDR2 SVGIG (reference sequence). The junction had 4 bases not matched to a gene; V was cut back by 4 bases and J by 4 bases. The CDR3 sequence is 12 residues long. The CDR3 region is CAWTGDSYEQYF. CDR3 in DNA: TGTGCCTGGACCGGGGACAGTTACGAGCAGTACTTC.

The V call is TRBV30, the J call TRBJ2-7; tentative D call: TRBD1 (6 bases). The CDR3 loop spans 12 amino acids. V gave up 8 bases and J gave up 6 bases, with 17 bases separating them. Per germline, CDR1 GTSNPN and CDR2 SVGIG (reference sequence). CDR3 DNA sequence: TGTGCCCTCTCTACAGGGTCGAGCGAGCAGTACTTC. It codes for CALSTGSSEQYF.

The chain has TRBV9 and TRBJ1-1; TRBD1 matches 9 bases. Germline V CDR1 and CDR2: SGDLS, YYNGEE. This CDR3 has 15 amino acids. V lost 2 bases and J lost 3; bases outside the gene matches: 5. The CDR3 nucleotides read TGTGCCAGCAGCGTCAGGGACAGGGAGGACACTGAAGCTTTCTTT. Its translation: CASSVRDREDTEAFF.